This TCR beta chain was profiled in a study of T cell responses to AZD1222 COVID-19 vaccine. Looking at the study overall: It was second doses at about 4 or about 12 weeks that were pooled. Broader study findings: Just six people given AZD1222 tested seropositive at baseline.

The assay was immunoSEQ multiplex PCR, and TCRdb's table has in-frame clones only and misses some. The table lists 95,000 to 150,000 clones, 70% to 90% of them singletons. V was clipped by 2 bases and J by 6 bases, with 9 bases between them. The CDR3 is 13 amino acids. Germline V lookup: CDR1 SGHTS, CDR2 YDEGEE. Points on this clone: Its cognate antigen is unknown.

This clonotype was sampled from an adult in good health. This sample comprised peripheral blood, obtained on day 0 of AZD1222 vaccination. The rearrangement uses TRBV5-8 and TRBJ2-1; D is uncertain. The CDR3 nucleotides read TGTGCCAGCAGCTTCAAAGCGATCAATGAGCAGTTCTTC. Its protein product is CASSFKAINEQFF. The full variable domain, with the rest looked up from reference TRBV5-8 and TRBJ2-1, is EAGVTQSPTHLIKTRGQQATLRCSPISGHTSVYWYQQALGLGLQFLLWYDEGEERNRGNFPPRFSGRQFPNYSSELNVNALELEDSALYLCASSFKAINEQFFGPGTRLTVL.